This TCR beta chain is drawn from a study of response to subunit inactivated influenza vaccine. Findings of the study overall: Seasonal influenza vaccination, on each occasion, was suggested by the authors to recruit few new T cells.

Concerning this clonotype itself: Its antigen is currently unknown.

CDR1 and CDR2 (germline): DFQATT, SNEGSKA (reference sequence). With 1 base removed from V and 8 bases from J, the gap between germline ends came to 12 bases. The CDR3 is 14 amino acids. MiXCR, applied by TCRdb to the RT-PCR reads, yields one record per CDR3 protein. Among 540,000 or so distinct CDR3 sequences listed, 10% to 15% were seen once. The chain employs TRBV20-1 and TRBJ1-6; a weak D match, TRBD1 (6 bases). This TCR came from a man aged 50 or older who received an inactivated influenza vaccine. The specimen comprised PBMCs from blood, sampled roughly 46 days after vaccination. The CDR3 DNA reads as TGCAGTGCTAGAGGTCCAGGGGTGGATTCACCCCTCCACTTT. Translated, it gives CSARGPGVDSPLHF.